This TCR beta chain is drawn from a study of technical replicates of blood from a handful of donors. This CDR3 contains 13 residues. V lost 3 bases, J lost 6 bases, and 10 bases lay in between. Per germline, CDR1 SGHTA and CDR2 FQGTGA. Here immunoSEQ multiplex PCR was the method, and the copy in TCRdb shows in-frame clones only, minus some. The sample carries 70,000 to 95,000 clones, around 97% recorded once. V usage is TRBV7-3 and J usage is TRBJ2-3; D may be TRBD2 (5 bases). Sample: T cells isolated from PBMCs. The TCR was taken from a human donor in good health. The CDR3: CASSFPRGDTQYF. The CDR3 DNA sequence: TGTGCCAGCAGCTTCCCAAGAGGGGATACGCAGTATTTT.